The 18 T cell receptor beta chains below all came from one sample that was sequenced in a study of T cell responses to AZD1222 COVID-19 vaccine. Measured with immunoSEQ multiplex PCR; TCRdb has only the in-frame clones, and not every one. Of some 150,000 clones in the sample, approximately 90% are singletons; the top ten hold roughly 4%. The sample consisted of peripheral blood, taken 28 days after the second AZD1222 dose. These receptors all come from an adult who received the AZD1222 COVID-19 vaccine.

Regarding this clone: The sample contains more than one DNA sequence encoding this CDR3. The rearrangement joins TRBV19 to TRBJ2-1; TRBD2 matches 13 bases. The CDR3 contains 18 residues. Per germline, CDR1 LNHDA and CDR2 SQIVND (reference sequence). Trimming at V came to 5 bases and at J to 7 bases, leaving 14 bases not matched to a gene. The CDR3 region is CASSPRLAGGTRGNEQFF. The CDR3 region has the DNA TGTGCCAGTAGTCCTCGACTAGCGGGGGGAACGAGGGGGAATGAGCAGTTCTTC.

The CDR3 nucleotides are TGCAGTGCTGTGGAGGGCTTTTTGGCTTTCTTT. Its translation: CSAVEGFLAFF. J is TRBJ1-1 and V is TRBV20-1; D is uncertain. Germline loops: CDR1 DFQATT, CDR2 SNEGSKA (reference sequence). V lost 5 bases and J 11 bases, leaving 15 bases between the germline ends. This CDR3 comprises 11 residues.

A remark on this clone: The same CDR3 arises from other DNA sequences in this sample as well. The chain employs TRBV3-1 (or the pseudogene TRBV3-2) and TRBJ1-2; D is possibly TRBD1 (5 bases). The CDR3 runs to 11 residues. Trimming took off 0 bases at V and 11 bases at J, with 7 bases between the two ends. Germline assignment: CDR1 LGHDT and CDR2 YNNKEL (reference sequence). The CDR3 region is CASSQDRGYTF. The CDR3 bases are TGTGCCAGCAGCCAAGACCGGGGGTACACCTTC.

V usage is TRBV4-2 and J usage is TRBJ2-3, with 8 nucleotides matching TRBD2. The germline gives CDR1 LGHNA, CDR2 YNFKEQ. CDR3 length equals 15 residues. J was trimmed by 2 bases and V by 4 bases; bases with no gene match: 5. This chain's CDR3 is CASSPRSGDTDTQYF. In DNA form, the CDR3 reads TGTGCCAGCAGCCCTCGTAGCGGGGACACAGATACGCAGTATTTT.

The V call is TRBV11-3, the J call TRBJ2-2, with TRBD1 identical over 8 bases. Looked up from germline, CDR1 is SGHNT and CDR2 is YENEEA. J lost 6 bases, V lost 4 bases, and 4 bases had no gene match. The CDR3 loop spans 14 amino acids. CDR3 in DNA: TGTGCCAGCAGCTCTGGGACAGGTCCCGGGGAGCTGTTTTTT. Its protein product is CASSSGTGPGELFF.

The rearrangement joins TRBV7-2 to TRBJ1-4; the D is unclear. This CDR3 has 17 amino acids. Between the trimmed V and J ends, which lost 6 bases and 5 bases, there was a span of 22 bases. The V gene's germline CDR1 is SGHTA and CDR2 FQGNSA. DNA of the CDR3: TGTGCCAGCAGTCCCGGAGGGCGGGCAGGAGTGAATGAAAAACTGTTTTTT. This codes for CASSPGGRAGVNEKLFF.

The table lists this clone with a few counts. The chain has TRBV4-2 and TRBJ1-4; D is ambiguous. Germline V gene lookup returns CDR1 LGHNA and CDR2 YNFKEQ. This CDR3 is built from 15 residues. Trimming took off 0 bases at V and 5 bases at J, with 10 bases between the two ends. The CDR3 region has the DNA TGTGCCAGCAGCCAAGATGGGAGGGTGAATGAAAAACTGTTTTTT. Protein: CASSQDGRVNEKLFF.

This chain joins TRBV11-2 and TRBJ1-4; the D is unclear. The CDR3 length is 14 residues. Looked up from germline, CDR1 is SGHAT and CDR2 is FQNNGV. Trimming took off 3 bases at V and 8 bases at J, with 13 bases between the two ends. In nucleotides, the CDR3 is TGTGCCAGCAGCTTCATGCGGGGTGGGGAAAAACTGTTTTTT. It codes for CASSFMRGGEKLFF. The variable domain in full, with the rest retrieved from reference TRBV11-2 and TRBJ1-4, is EAGVAQSPRYKIIEKRQSVAFWCNPISGHATLYWYQQILGQGPKLLIQFQNNGVVDDSQLPKDRFSAERLKGVDSTLKIQPAKLEDSAVYLCASSFMRGGEKLFFGSGTQLSVL.

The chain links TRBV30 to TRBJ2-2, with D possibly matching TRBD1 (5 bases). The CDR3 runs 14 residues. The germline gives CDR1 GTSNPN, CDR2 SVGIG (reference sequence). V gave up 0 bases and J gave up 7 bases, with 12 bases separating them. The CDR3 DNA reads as TGTGCCTGGAGTGTAACCCCAGGGTTCGGGGAGCTGTTTTTT. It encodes CAWSVTPGFGELFF.

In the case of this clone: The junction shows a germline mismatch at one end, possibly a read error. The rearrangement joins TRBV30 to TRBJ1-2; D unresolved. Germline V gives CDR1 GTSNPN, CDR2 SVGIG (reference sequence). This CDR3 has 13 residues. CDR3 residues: CAWSASYNDGYTF. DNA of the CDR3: TGTGCCTGGAGTGCCTCTTATAACGATGGCTACACCTTC.

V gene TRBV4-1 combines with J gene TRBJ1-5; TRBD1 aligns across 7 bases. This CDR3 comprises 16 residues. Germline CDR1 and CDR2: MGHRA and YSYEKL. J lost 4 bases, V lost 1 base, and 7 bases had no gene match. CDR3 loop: CASSQGQGPTNQPQHF. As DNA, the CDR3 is TGCGCCAGCAGCCAAGGACAGGGCCCCACTAATCAGCCCCAGCATTTT.

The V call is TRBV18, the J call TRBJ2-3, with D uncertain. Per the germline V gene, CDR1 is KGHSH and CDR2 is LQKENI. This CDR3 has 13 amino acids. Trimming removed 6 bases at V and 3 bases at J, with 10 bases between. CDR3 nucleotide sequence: TGTGCCAGCTCCCTGGACGAAACAGATACGCAGTATTTT. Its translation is CASSLDETDTQYF.

Written as DNA, the CDR3 is TGTGCCAGCAGCCCTAATGGGATCCAGCCCCAGCATTTT. Protein sequence: CASSPNGIQPQHF. The J gene is TRBJ1-5, the V gene TRBV9; D gene uncertain. The V gene's germline CDR1 is SGDLS and CDR2 YYNGEE. The length of the CDR3 is 13 residues. Trimming left V 4 bases short and J 7 bases short, with 12 bases between.

The CDR3 protein is CASSLEGLAGVYNEQFF. CDR3 nucleotides: TGTGCCAGCAGCCTTGAGGGACTAGCGGGTGTCTACAATGAGCAGTTCTTC. The gene calls are TRBV9 and TRBJ2-1; 12 nucleotides align to TRBD2. CDR3 size: 17 residues. V was clipped by 4 bases and J by 3 bases; unmatched bases: 8. Germline-derived CDR1 and CDR2 are SGDLS and YYNGEE.

The CDR3 nucleotides are TGCGCCAGCAGCCAAGGTTTTGGAGGGATCTACACAGATACGCAGTATTTT. This codes for CASSQGFGGIYTDTQYF. The chain joins TRBV4-3 to TRBJ2-3; D is perhaps TRBD2 (6 bases). The CDR3 has 17 residues. CDR1 LGHNA and CDR2 YSLEER come from the germline V gene. V was cut by 1 base and J by 2 bases, with 16 bases left in between.

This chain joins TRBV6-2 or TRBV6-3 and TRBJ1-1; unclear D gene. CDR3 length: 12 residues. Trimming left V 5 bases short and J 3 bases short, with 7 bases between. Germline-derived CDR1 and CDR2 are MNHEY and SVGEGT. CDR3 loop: CASSGVYTEAFF. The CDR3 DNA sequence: TGTGCCAGCAGTGGGGTGTACACTGAAGCTTTCTTT.

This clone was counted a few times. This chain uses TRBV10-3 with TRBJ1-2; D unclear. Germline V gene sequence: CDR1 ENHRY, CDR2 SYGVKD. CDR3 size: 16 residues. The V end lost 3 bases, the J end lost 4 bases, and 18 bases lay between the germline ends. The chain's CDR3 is CAISEMGGEGRYGYTF. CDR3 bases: TGTGCCATCAGTGAAATGGGAGGAGAAGGTCGCTATGGCTACACCTTC.

The DNA of the CDR3 is TGCAGCGTTGATTGGGGACTAGCAGATACGCAGTATTTT. Its protein product is CSVDWGLADTQYF. The V gene is TRBV29-1, the J gene TRBJ2-3, with 8 bases aligning to TRBD2. Germline CDR1 SQVTM, CDR2 ANQGSEA. After removal of 3 bases from V and 4 bases from J, the junction contained 3 bases not matched to a gene. The CDR3 runs to 13 residues.